The sequence of this T cell receptor (beta chain) was determined in a study of CD8 T cells in Susac syndrome. Trimming pared 0 bases from V and 7 bases from J, leaving 13 bases between. From germline, CDR1 is GTSNPN and CDR2 SVGIG (reference sequence). This CDR3 is 15 amino acids long. RNA totalling roughly 0.5 to 1 ug underwent reverse transcription with random hexamers. Multiplex PCR with immunoSEQ amplified the TCR beta CDR3 across 54 Vbeta and 13 Jbeta. TCRdb passed the immunoSEQ multiplex PCR reads through MiXCR, listing each CDR3 protein once. The data contain roughly 130,000 distinct CDR3 sequences, 94% of them singletons. TCR beta was sequenced from blood CD8+ and CD4+ T cells. TEMRA cells were FACS-enriched, while CD8+ and CD4+ T cells were negatively isolated.

This receptor was obtained from a human donor with multiple sclerosis. The chain links TRBV30 to TRBJ1-6; TRBD1 might be the D (5 bases). Source material: CD4+ T cells from PBMCs. CDR3 coding DNA: TGTGCCTGGAGTGTCGGGGGGAGCCTGAATTCACCCCTCCACTTT. Translation: CAWSVGGSLNSPLHF.